These T cell receptor beta chains were read from a single sample in a study of T cell repertoires in cytomegalovirus infection. TCRdb reanalysed the reads using MiXCR and keeps one entry per CDR3 protein. The table includes some 900,000 distinct CDR3 sequences, about 30% detected once. Antigens for these TCRs are unknown. The material sequenced was cultured CD8+ T cells from PBMCs, taken from culture after CMV antigen stimulation. These receptors came from a human donor in good health (CMV status not recorded). Some clones in this sample may be carry-over from other donors' samples. Each CDR3 is given with its conserved first and last residue. Fields, in order: J gene, V gene, clone size, CDR3 protein. A row's size may be missing; if present it is once, few, many or a size class.

TRBJ1-1 TRBV10-3 . CAISESGGFTMNTEAFF
TRBJ2-1 TRBV7-3 few CASSPQGTYNEQFF
TRBJ2-3 TRBV7-8 many CASSSARGRFSTDTQYF
TRBJ1-2 TRBV28 . CASSPVLNYGYTF
TRBJ1-1 TRBV7-9 . CASSPKGTAPNTEAFF
TRBJ1-1 TRBV7-9 few CASSLGLRQGHTEAFF
TRBJ2-2 TRBV7-9 many CASSLLAGTGELFF
TRBJ2-1 TRBV12-3/TRBV12-4 . CASSFTAGLYNEQFF
TRBJ1-1 TRBV7-8 many CASSLGAVGAFF
TRBJ1-1 TRBV7-9 few CAVQGYTEAFF
TRBJ1-1 TRBV19 . CATLGGVLDTEAFF
TRBJ1-2 TRBV5-3 . CASSFGDSYDHYGYTF
TRBJ2-7 TRBV12-3/TRBV12-4 . CASSVGTGGNEQYF
TRBJ2-1 TRBV7-7 . CASSPGLAGGLNEQFF
TRBJ2-2 TRBV12-5 few CASGIGLTGELFF
TRBJ2-5 TRBV14 . CASSHLNQVVGETQYF
TRBJ2-7 TRBV12-3/TRBV12-4 few CASSYGGGANEQYF
TRBJ1-2 TRBV4-3 few CASSQEGQHLSGYTF
TRBJ2-7 TRBV29-1 . CSVEARSPTRLYEQYF
TRBJ2-1 TRBV5-8 few CASSLGLLNNEQFF
TRBJ1-5 TRBV15 . CATSRETDRGRDQPQHF
TRBJ2-1 TRBV12-3/TRBV12-4 many CASSPLIGYNEQFF
TRBJ2-1 TRBV7-6 few CASSLAASGGPYNEQFF
TRBJ1-4 TRBV6-2/TRBV6-3 . CASSLPPEELFF
TRBJ1-4 TRBV6-6 . CASSYTSGGGPLEKLFF
TRBJ2-1 TRBV6-6 . CASSGWTASYNEQFF
TRBJ2-5 TRBV4-1 few CASSQDPPGLQETQYF
TRBJ1-1 TRBV2 . CASLEGAGIPGPFF
TRBJ2-3 TRBV19 . CASGGLLTDTQYF
TRBJ2-1 TRBV27 . CASSLSRDRGGFF
TRBJ2-5 TRBV7-2 many CASSLDEGETQYF
TRBJ2-7 TRBV7-8 few CASSSGQGRSSYEQYF
TRBJ1-6 TRBV29-1 . CSVGYGGTRKSYNSPLHF
TRBJ2-2 TRBV27 . CASSLRVNTGELFF
TRBJ1-5 TRBV27 . CASTYYRGGQPQHF
TRBJ1-3 TRBV5-6 . CASSWGLMGGNTIYF
TRBJ2-1 TRBV20-1 . CSARDPGGENLEQFF
TRBJ1-2 TRBV29-1 few CSVSSFYGYTF
TRBJ2-2 TRBV6-5 . CATAGGHTGELFF
TRBJ2-5 TRBV6-5 few CASSYSQGVETQYF
TRBJ2-1 TRBV12-5 . CASGLVKNEQFF
TRBJ2-2 TRBV7-9 . CASSLPLLTGELFF
TRBJ2-5 TRBV2 few CASSDRGNQETQYF
TRBJ1-1 TRBV7-6 many CASSPRFGTEAFF
TRBJ2-3 TRBV10-3 . CAHGSTEPSTDTQYF